A selection of T cell receptor beta chains follows, all from one sample in a study of brain T cells in children with intractable seizures. Measured with immunoSEQ multiplex PCR; TCRdb has only the in-frame clones, and not every one. The data show 300,000 to 400,000 clones, over 90% seen once. Specimen: peripheral blood, collected 5 to 6 months after surgery. These receptors originate from a boy younger than two with tuberous sclerosis and intractable seizures. The CDR3 runs from the conserved cysteine through the conserved F or W. Each record gives: J gene, CDR3 length, V gene, clone size, D gene, CDR3 DNA, CDR3 protein. A D gene is named only where the DNA matches it firmly. The listing skips clone size in some rows; elsewhere it reads once, few, many or a size class.

j_call: TRBJ2-3; cdr3_length: 15; v_call: TRBV5-4; clone_size: once; d_call: .; cdr3_nt: TGTGCCAGCAGCATCCCGGGAAACCACCCAGATACGCAGTATTTT; cdr3_aa: CASSIPGNHPDTQYF
j_call: TRBJ1-1; cdr3_length: 13; v_call: TRBV19; clone_size: .; d_call: .; cdr3_nt: TGTGCCAGTAGCTTGAACGCGAACACTGAAGCTTTCTTT; cdr3_aa: CASSLNANTEAFF
j_call: TRBJ2-3; cdr3_length: 14; v_call: TRBV18; clone_size: .; d_call: .; cdr3_nt: TGTGCCAGCTCACGTAGTTTTAGCACAGATACGCAGTATTTT; cdr3_aa: CASSRSFSTDTQYF
j_call: TRBJ1-2; cdr3_length: 19; v_call: TRBV4-1; clone_size: .; d_call: .; cdr3_nt: TGCGCCAGCAGCCACATTGCCAAGATAGGGGGGAGCCCTTACTATGGCTACACCTTC; cdr3_aa: CASSHIAKIGGSPYYGYTF
j_call: TRBJ1-4; cdr3_length: 15; v_call: TRBV5-8; clone_size: .; d_call: .; cdr3_nt: TGTGCCAGCAGCTTGGGGAGGGGACCTAATGAAAAACTGTTTTTT; cdr3_aa: CASSLGRGPNEKLFF
j_call: TRBJ1-1; cdr3_length: 12; v_call: TRBV29-1; clone_size: .; d_call: .; cdr3_nt: TGCAGCTCCCGCGAGGGTGGAGCTGAAGCTTTCTTT; cdr3_aa: CSSREGGAEAFF
j_call: TRBJ1-6; cdr3_length: 17; v_call: TRBV18; clone_size: .; d_call: TRBD1; cdr3_nt: TGTGCCAGCTCACCCAACAGGGGCGCAGCCTATAATTCACCCCTCCACTTT; cdr3_aa: CASSPNRGAAYNSPLHF
j_call: TRBJ2-5; cdr3_length: 13; v_call: TRBV4-2; clone_size: once; d_call: .; cdr3_nt: TGTGCCAGCAGCCAAGGGGATCTAGGGACCCAGTACTTC; cdr3_aa: CASSQGDLGTQYF
j_call: TRBJ1-1; cdr3_length: 14; v_call: TRBV27; clone_size: .; d_call: .; cdr3_nt: TGTGCCAGCAGTTTCCTCGGGGCGGGGACTGAAGCTTTCTTT; cdr3_aa: CASSFLGAGTEAFF
j_call: TRBJ2-1; cdr3_length: 15; v_call: TRBV6-5; clone_size: .; d_call: TRBD2; cdr3_nt: TGTGCCAGCCGGAACCTAGCGGGGGTCTACAATGAGCAGTTCTTC; cdr3_aa: CASRNLAGVYNEQFF
j_call: TRBJ2-7; cdr3_length: 18; v_call: TRBV6-1; clone_size: .; d_call: .; cdr3_nt: TGTGCCAGCAGTGAAGTTGGGGTGCGACAGTGGGGTCTCTACGAGCAGTACTTC; cdr3_aa: CASSEVGVRQWGLYEQYF
j_call: TRBJ2-7; cdr3_length: 16; v_call: TRBV7-9; clone_size: .; d_call: TRBD1; cdr3_nt: TGTGCCAGCAGCCTCCTTGGGGCCGGGACAGGCTACGAGCAGTACTTC; cdr3_aa: CASSLLGAGTGYEQYF
j_call: TRBJ1-2; cdr3_length: 15; v_call: TRBV10-3; clone_size: .; d_call: .; cdr3_nt: TGTGCCATCAGTGAGTTTGGGGACTCCTTCTATGGCTACACCTTC; cdr3_aa: CAISEFGDSFYGYTF
j_call: TRBJ1-6; cdr3_length: 13; v_call: TRBV19; clone_size: .; d_call: TRBD1; cdr3_nt: TGTGCCAGTGGTCGGGACAGAGATTCACCCCTCCACTTT; cdr3_aa: CASGRDRDSPLHF
j_call: TRBJ2-3; cdr3_length: 16; v_call: TRBV9; clone_size: .; d_call: .; cdr3_nt: TGTGCCAGCAGCGTAGTCCCCCGATCCGACACAGATACGCAGTATTTT; cdr3_aa: CASSVVPRSDTDTQYF
j_call: TRBJ2-1; cdr3_length: 18; v_call: TRBV4-2; clone_size: .; d_call: TRBD2; cdr3_nt: TGTGCCAGCAGCCAATGGAGCGGGAGTGGTAGCTCCTACAATGAGCAGTTCTTC; cdr3_aa: CASSQWSGSGSSYNEQFF
j_call: TRBJ1-2; cdr3_length: 15; v_call: TRBV24-1; clone_size: .; d_call: TRBD1; cdr3_nt: TGTGCCACCAGTGGCCGGGACAGGGGACACTATGGCTACACCTTC; cdr3_aa: CATSGRDRGHYGYTF
j_call: TRBJ1-4; cdr3_length: 14; v_call: TRBV19; clone_size: .; d_call: .; cdr3_nt: TGTGCCAGTACCCCGGGCATCTCTAATGAAAAACTGTTTTTT; cdr3_aa: CASTPGISNEKLFF
j_call: TRBJ2-1; cdr3_length: 16; v_call: TRBV9; clone_size: .; d_call: TRBD2; cdr3_nt: TGTGCCAGCAGCACACCAAGCGGGGGGTTGGACAATGAGCAGTTCTTC; cdr3_aa: CASSTPSGGLDNEQFF
j_call: TRBJ2-5; cdr3_length: 12; v_call: TRBV7-9; clone_size: .; d_call: .; cdr3_nt: TGTGCCAGCAGTTCCAGGCGAGAGACCCAGTACTTC; cdr3_aa: CASSSRRETQYF
j_call: TRBJ2-7; cdr3_length: 15; v_call: TRBV11-2; clone_size: .; d_call: TRBD2; cdr3_nt: TGTGCCAGCAGCTTAGAAGGGACTAGTGGGTACGAGCAGTACTTC; cdr3_aa: CASSLEGTSGYEQYF
j_call: TRBJ1-6; cdr3_length: 16; v_call: TRBV7-3; clone_size: .; d_call: .; cdr3_nt: TGTGCCAGCAGCCCCGCGAGGGTAACCTATAATTCACCCCTCCACTTT; cdr3_aa: CASSPARVTYNSPLHF
j_call: TRBJ1-2; cdr3_length: 15; v_call: TRBV2; clone_size: .; d_call: .; cdr3_nt: TGTGCCAGCAGTGAAATAGGCAGTAGCACCTATGGCTACACCTTC; cdr3_aa: CASSEIGSSTYGYTF
j_call: TRBJ1-4; cdr3_length: 15; v_call: TRBV18; clone_size: .; d_call: .; cdr3_nt: TGTGCCAGCTCACCACTGTCAGGGGTTGGAGAAAAACTGTTTTTT; cdr3_aa: CASSPLSGVGEKLFF
j_call: TRBJ2-7; cdr3_length: 12; v_call: TRBV21-1; clone_size: .; d_call: .; cdr3_nt: TGTGCCAGCAGCGGACACTCCTACGAGCAGTACTTC; cdr3_aa: CASSGHSYEQYF
j_call: TRBJ1-1; cdr3_length: 12; v_call: TRBV12-3/TRBV12-4; clone_size: .; d_call: .; cdr3_nt: TGTGCCAGCAGGGACGGGGCGGGTGAAGCTTTCTTT; cdr3_aa: CASRDGAGEAFF
j_call: TRBJ1-4; cdr3_length: 14; v_call: TRBV5-4; clone_size: once; d_call: .; cdr3_nt: TGTGCCAGCAGCTTGGGGCGGTATAATGAAAAACTGTTTTTT; cdr3_aa: CASSLGRYNEKLFF
j_call: TRBJ2-1; cdr3_length: 14; v_call: TRBV3-1/TRBV3-2; clone_size: .; d_call: .; cdr3_nt: TGTGCCAGCAGCCAAGATCGGGCAGGCAATGAGCAGTTCTTC; cdr3_aa: CASSQDRAGNEQFF
j_call: TRBJ1-5; cdr3_length: 15; v_call: TRBV6-2/TRBV6-3; clone_size: .; d_call: .; cdr3_nt: TGTGCCAGCAGTCGGGACGTCCATAGAGGTCAGCCCCAGCATTTT; cdr3_aa: CASSRDVHRGQPQHF
j_call: TRBJ2-1; cdr3_length: 16; v_call: TRBV6-6; clone_size: .; d_call: .; cdr3_nt: TGTGCCAGCAGTTACTCGGGGGGCAGGATTTACAATGAGCAGTTCTTC; cdr3_aa: CASSYSGGRIYNEQFF
j_call: TRBJ1-2; cdr3_length: 16; v_call: TRBV5-4; clone_size: .; d_call: TRBD1; cdr3_nt: TGTGCCAGCAGCGGGGGACAGGGAGCGACTAACTATGGCTACACCTTC; cdr3_aa: CASSGGQGATNYGYTF
j_call: TRBJ2-7; cdr3_length: 15; v_call: TRBV27; clone_size: .; d_call: TRBD1; cdr3_nt: TGTGCCAGCACATACAAGACAGGGGCGGGCTACGAGCAGTACTTC; cdr3_aa: CASTYKTGAGYEQYF
j_call: TRBJ1-1; cdr3_length: 15; v_call: TRBV18; clone_size: once; d_call: .; cdr3_nt: TGTGCCAGCTCACCGACGGGGCGACAGAACACTGAAGCTTTCTTT; cdr3_aa: CASSPTGRQNTEAFF
j_call: TRBJ1-2; cdr3_length: 13; v_call: TRBV7-9; clone_size: few; d_call: .; cdr3_nt: TGTGCCAGCAGCTCCCGGGACCTTAGGGGCTACACCTTC; cdr3_aa: CASSSRDLRGYTF
j_call: TRBJ2-1; cdr3_length: 15; v_call: TRBV7-3; clone_size: .; d_call: TRBD2; cdr3_nt: TGTGCCAGCAGCCCTAGCGGGGGCTCCTACAATGAGCAGTTCTTC; cdr3_aa: CASSPSGGSYNEQFF
j_call: TRBJ1-4; cdr3_length: 10; v_call: TRBV3-1/TRBV3-2; clone_size: .; d_call: .; cdr3_nt: TGTGCCAGCAGGGGGGAAAAACTGTTTTTT; cdr3_aa: CASRGEKLFF
j_call: TRBJ1-1; cdr3_length: 13; v_call: TRBV3-1/TRBV3-2; clone_size: .; d_call: .; cdr3_nt: TGTGCCAGCAGCCACGACGTGAACACTGAAGCTTTCTTT; cdr3_aa: CASSHDVNTEAFF
j_call: TRBJ2-3; cdr3_length: 15; v_call: TRBV5-4; clone_size: .; d_call: .; cdr3_nt: TGTGCCAGCAGCTTTGGGGCGGTAAGCACAGATACGCAGTATTTT; cdr3_aa: CASSFGAVSTDTQYF
j_call: TRBJ1-1; cdr3_length: 16; v_call: TRBV30; clone_size: .; d_call: .; cdr3_nt: TGTGCCTGGAGTGTATTAATCGCGCTCCCTAACACTGAAGCTTTCTTT; cdr3_aa: CAWSVLIALPNTEAFF
j_call: TRBJ1-2; cdr3_length: 13; v_call: TRBV6-1; clone_size: .; d_call: .; cdr3_nt: TGTGCCAGCAGTGAAGCGGGAGGAGCCGGCTACACCTTC; cdr3_aa: CASSEAGGAGYTF
j_call: TRBJ2-2; cdr3_length: 18; v_call: TRBV10-3; clone_size: .; d_call: TRBD2; cdr3_nt: TGTGCCATCAGTGATCAGTTAGCGGGGGGACCGAACACCGGGGAGCTGTTTTTT; cdr3_aa: CAISDQLAGGPNTGELFF
j_call: TRBJ1-5; cdr3_length: 13; v_call: TRBV7-3; clone_size: .; d_call: .; cdr3_nt: TGTGCCAGCAGCCCTCGTGGGGGTCAGCCCCAGCATTTT; cdr3_aa: CASSPRGGQPQHF
j_call: TRBJ2-3; cdr3_length: 16; v_call: TRBV19; clone_size: once; d_call: TRBD2; cdr3_nt: TGTGCCAGTAGTTTATCAGCGGGAGAAGGTGTAGATACGCAGTATTTT; cdr3_aa: CASSLSAGEGVDTQYF
j_call: TRBJ1-4; cdr3_length: 15; v_call: TRBV9; clone_size: .; d_call: .; cdr3_nt: TGTGCCAGCACTAGTAGCGGAGGGGGGAACGAAAAACTGTTTTTT; cdr3_aa: CASTSSGGGNEKLFF
j_call: TRBJ1-5; cdr3_length: 15; v_call: TRBV7-8; clone_size: .; d_call: TRBD1; cdr3_nt: TGTGCCAGCAGCTCGACAGGGGACACGGGACAGCCCCAGCATTTT; cdr3_aa: CASSSTGDTGQPQHF
j_call: TRBJ2-2; cdr3_length: 14; v_call: TRBV19; clone_size: .; d_call: .; cdr3_nt: TGTGCCAGTAGTATTGAGCTTTTCACCGGGGAGCTGTTTTTT; cdr3_aa: CASSIELFTGELFF
j_call: TRBJ2-7; cdr3_length: 15; v_call: TRBV7-2; clone_size: .; d_call: .; cdr3_nt: TGTGCCAGCAGCTTAGTAGGCGGGCGGGGTCACGAGCAGTACTTC; cdr3_aa: CASSLVGGRGHEQYF
j_call: TRBJ2-7; cdr3_length: 17; v_call: TRBV28; clone_size: .; d_call: TRBD1; cdr3_nt: TGTGCCAGCAGTTTATCCTACCGGGACAGGGTAATCGACGAGCAGTACTTC; cdr3_aa: CASSLSYRDRVIDEQYF
j_call: TRBJ2-2; cdr3_length: 14; v_call: TRBV7-3; clone_size: .; d_call: TRBD2; cdr3_nt: TGTGCCAGCAGAATAGCGGGAGGGACGGGGGAGCTGTTTTTT; cdr3_aa: CASRIAGGTGELFF
j_call: TRBJ2-7; cdr3_length: 17; v_call: TRBV5-6; clone_size: .; d_call: TRBD2; cdr3_nt: TGTGCCAGCACCCTAATGGGGGGGCTAGCGGGACTCTACGAGCAGTACTTC; cdr3_aa: CASTLMGGLAGLYEQYF
j_call: TRBJ1-4; cdr3_length: 12; v_call: TRBV2; clone_size: .; d_call: .; cdr3_nt: TGTGCCAGCAGTCCGGGAGGGGGGAAACTGTTTTTT; cdr3_aa: CASSPGGGKLFF
j_call: TRBJ2-2; cdr3_length: 14; v_call: TRBV7-9; clone_size: .; d_call: .; cdr3_nt: TGTGCCAGCAGCTTAGCCGAGTCCACCGGGGAGCTGTTTTTT; cdr3_aa: CASSLAESTGELFF
j_call: TRBJ2-3; cdr3_length: 16; v_call: TRBV7-2; clone_size: .; d_call: .; cdr3_nt: TGTGCCAGCAGCTTACTAGAGACTAGGGTAACAGATACGCAGTATTTT; cdr3_aa: CASSLLETRVTDTQYF
j_call: TRBJ2-1; cdr3_length: 13; v_call: TRBV7-2; clone_size: .; d_call: TRBD2; cdr3_nt: TGTGCCAGCAGCGCCTGGGCGGGGGATGAGCAGTTCTTC; cdr3_aa: CASSAWAGDEQFF